One and the same sample provided the 24 T cell receptor beta chains below, sequenced in a study of cytomegalovirus exposure and HLA in healthy donors. It was with 60 Vbeta and 13 Jbeta primers that the PCR ran. Profiling relied on immunoSEQ multiplex PCR, and the TCRdb table lists in-frame clones only, not all of them. Of around 120,000 clones in the sample, around four fifths were seen once. Input material: PBMCs. The source of these receptors is a boy aged 5-17 years in good health and CMV-seronegative.

The chain combines TRBV5-8 with TRBJ2-6; weak D call: TRBD2 (5 bases). Germline V gene sequence: CDR1 SGHTS, CDR2 YDEGEE. This CDR3 comprises 13 residues. V gave up 0 bases and J gave up 8 bases, with 6 bases separating them. The CDR3 spells CASSLAGTNVLTF. The CDR3 nucleotides are TGTGCCAGCAGCTTGGCCGGGACCAACGTCCTGACTTTC.

The V and J genes are TRBV5-6 and TRBJ2-3; tentatively, D is TRBD1 (6 bases). The CDR3 contains 16 residues. The germline V and J ends were trimmed by 0 bases and 6 bases, with 17 bases remaining between them. Germline loops: CDR1 SGHDT, CDR2 YYEEEE. The CDR3 loop reads CASSLASDSRGDTQYF. The CDR3 nucleotides are TGTGCCAGCAGCTTGGCTTCGGACTCTAGGGGGGATACGCAGTATTTT.

This clone was seen a few times. The chain uses TRBV4-1 and TRBJ2-7, with a weak D call TRBD2 (6 bases). V dropped 4 bases and J dropped 5 bases, with 18 bases sitting between them. This CDR3 region has 15 residues. The V gene's germline CDR1 is MGHRA and CDR2 YSYEKL. The CDR3 coding sequence is TGCGCCAGCAGCCCTGCCGCGGGACCCGCTAACGAGCAGTACTTC. Translated: CASSPAAGPANEQYF.

The V call is TRBV9, the J call TRBJ2-2; possibly TRBD2 for D (5 bases). V was trimmed by 3 bases and J by 4 bases, leaving 10 bases between them. The CDR3 consists of 14 residues. Germline V gene data show CDR1 as SGDLS and CDR2 as YYNGEE. The CDR3 nucleotides are TGTGCCAGCAGCGCACGGGATCTCACCGGGGAGCTGTTTTTT. Translation gives CASSARDLTGELFF.

CDR3 bases: TGTGCCAGCAATAGCGGACTCTATGGCTACACCTTC. Translating gives CASNSGLYGYTF. The chain is built from TRBV9 and TRBJ1-2; D uncertain. Trimming shortened V by 6 bases and J by 4 bases, and 10 bases separated the two germline ends. The germline CDR1 and CDR2 sequences are SGDLS and YYNGEE. The CDR3 covers 12 residues.

The chain couples TRBV2 to TRBJ2-3; unclear D gene. Per the germline V gene, CDR1 is SNHLY and CDR2 is FYNNEI. V was cut by 3 bases and J by 1 base, with 8 bases left in between. The CDR3 contains 14 residues. DNA for the CDR3: TGTGCCAGCAGTGAGTTAGCCGGCACAGATACGCAGTATTTT. Protein: CASSELAGTDTQYF.

The V call is TRBV30, the J call TRBJ2-5; D not certain. The J call may be in error: the DNA end matches TRBJ2-7 better. The CDR3 has 11 residues. Germline V lookup: CDR1 GTSNPN, CDR2 SVGIG (reference sequence). CDR3 sequence (DNA): TGTGCCTGGAGTGAAGCTTACGAGCAGTACTTC. This translates into CAWSEAYEQYF.

The CDR3 spells CASGTMGAVGYGYTF. The CDR3 coding sequence is TGTGCCAGCGGTACAATGGGGGCGGTCGGTTACGGCTACACCTTC. V usage is TRBV5-4 and J usage is TRBJ1-2; TRBD1 is a possible D gene (6 bases). V gave up 7 bases and J gave up 8 bases, with 24 bases separating them. CDR1 is SGHNT and CDR2 is YYREEE in the germline V gene (reference sequence). The CDR3 totals 15 residues.

J is TRBJ1-1 and V is TRBV7-2; no definite D call. Germline CDR1 is SGHTA and CDR2 is FQGNSA. The CDR3 extends over 14 amino acids. Trimming took off 4 bases at V and 0 bases at J, with 9 bases between the two ends. The CDR3 nucleotides are TGTGCCAGCAGCTCCAGAACCATGAACACTGAAGCTTTCTTT. Translation gives CASSSRTMNTEAFF.

This clone appeared a few times. The chain has TRBV21-1 and TRBJ1-2; the D call of TRBD1 is as the table states it, not checked on the DNA. TRBV21-1 is termed a pseudogene. The CDR3 runs 16 residues. The CDR3 region is CASSSPQGPVLYGYTF. The CDR3 region has the DNA TGTGCCAGCAGCAGCCCACAGGGGCCCGTTCTCTATGGCTACACCTTC.

The chain has TRBV5-1 and TRBJ1-4; D is undetermined. Germline V gene data show CDR1 as SGHRS and CDR2 as YFSETQ. V was trimmed by 7 bases and J by 0 bases, leaving 13 bases between them. This CDR3 is 15 amino acids long. The CDR3: CASGSGVATNEKLFF. The CDR3 bases are TGCGCCAGCGGAAGCGGGGTTGCAACTAATGAAAAACTGTTTTTT.

The chain uses TRBV4-3 and TRBJ2-7; 11 positions agree with TRBD2. Germline V CDR1 and CDR2: LGHNA, YSLEER. V gave up 3 bases and J gave up 3 bases; unmatched junction bases: 1. This CDR3 contains 14 residues. The CDR3: CASSQGLADYEQYF. CDR3 coding DNA: TGCGCCAGCAGCCAGGGACTAGCGGACTACGAGCAGTACTTC.

The rearrangement links TRBV7-9 to TRBJ2-1; a weak D match, TRBD2 (5 bases). Germline V gene sequence: CDR1 SEHNR, CDR2 FQNEAQ (reference sequence). The V and J ends lost 4 bases and 3 bases respectively, with 13 bases between them. The CDR3 runs to 15 residues. The CDR3 spells CASSSNWENYNEQFF. Written as DNA, the CDR3 is TGTGCCAGCAGCTCAAATTGGGAGAACTACAATGAGCAGTTCTTC.

The V call is TRBV30, the J call TRBJ1-4; 7 nucleotides align to TRBD1. This CDR3 is 14 amino acids long. V was pared by 1 base and J by 8 bases, with 7 bases of the junction left unmatched. Germline V lookup: CDR1 GTSNPN, CDR2 SVGIG (reference sequence). This CDR3 is CAWSAGTAREKLFF. For the CDR3, the DNA is TGTGCCTGGAGTGCCGGGACAGCTCGAGAAAAACTGTTTTTT.

Points on this clone: One end of the junction is discordant with germline, which a read error may explain. The J gene is TRBJ1-1, the V gene TRBV6-1, with 7 bases matching TRBD1. CDR1 and CDR2 (germline): MNHNS, SASEGT. This CDR3 region has 13 residues. The CDR3 sequence is CASSEDRVTEAFF. The CDR3 region has the DNA TGTGCCAGCAGCGAAGACAGGGTCACTGAAGCTTTCTTT.

This clone was seen a few times. The chain recombines TRBV4-3 with TRBJ2-1, with a tentative D call TRBD2 (6 bases). Per the germline V gene, CDR1 is LGHNA and CDR2 is YSLEER. Trimming removed 0 bases at V and 7 bases at J, with 16 bases between. The CDR3 loop spans 16 amino acids. CDR3 sequence: CASSQDLPGVGNEQFF. The DNA of the CDR3 is TGCGCCAGCAGCCAAGATCTGCCGGGAGTAGGAAATGAGCAGTTCTTC.

The V call is TRBV6-5, the J call TRBJ1-5; 10 bases agree with TRBD1. The CDR3 spans 14 residues. CDR1 is MNHEY, CDR2 SVGAGI, per germline. The ends lost 5 bases at V and 5 bases at J; junction bases unmatched: 3. The CDR3 loop is CASSRQGADQPQHF. CDR3 coding DNA: TGTGCCAGCAGTAGACAGGGGGCCGATCAGCCCCAGCATTTT.

For the CDR3, the DNA is TGCGCCAGCAGCTCCGATGGTCGAGGCGAGCAGTACTTC. Protein: CASSSDGRGEQYF. This sequence joins TRBV5-1 and TRBJ2-7, with D unclear. Germline CDR1 is SGHRS and CDR2 is YFSETQ. This CDR3 comprises 13 residues. Trimming left V 3 bases short and J 6 bases short, with 13 bases between.

The CDR3 region is CASKWGTSGSYEQYF. The CDR3 DNA reads as TGTGCCAGTAAGTGGGGGACTAGCGGATCCTACGAGCAGTACTTC. The chain joins TRBV19 to TRBJ2-7, with 11 bases that match TRBD2. CDR3 length equals 15 residues. Germline V gives CDR1 LNHDA, CDR2 SQIVND (reference sequence). V gave up 7 bases and J gave up 1 base; unmatched junction bases: 6.

This clone was recorded once. The chain carries TRBV21-1 and TRBJ1-2; the listed D gene, TRBD1, was not tested against the DNA. TRBV21-1 counts as a pseudogene. There are 18 residues in the CDR3. The CDR3 DNA is TGTGCCAGCAGCAAATGGGGGGGCCGGACAGGGGCTAACTATGGCTACACCTTC. Amino acid sequence: CASSKWGGRTGANYGYTF.

The rearrangement joins TRBV5-1 to TRBJ2-7; D might be TRBD1 (6 bases). This CDR3 spans 15 amino acids. The ends were cut back, 4 bases at V and 3 bases at J, with 17 bases in the middle. Germline V gene lookup returns CDR1 SGHRS and CDR2 YFSETQ. CDR3 in DNA: TGCGCCAGCAGCCATGAAGGGACACCTCGCTACGAGCAGTACTTC. Amino acids: CASSHEGTPRYEQYF.

This rearrangement joins TRBV6-5 to TRBJ2-1, with D hard to call. Per germline, CDR1 MNHEY and CDR2 SVGAGI. The CDR3 contains 13 residues. V was shortened by 0 bases and J by 8 bases, with 8 bases between the two germline ends. DNA for the CDR3: TGTGCCAGCAGTTACTCCCAGAGCGATGAGCAGTTCTTC. Its protein product is CASSYSQSDEQFF.

V and J are TRBV18 and TRBJ2-7; 8 bases match TRBD1. CDR1 KGHSH and CDR2 LQKENI come from the germline V gene. There are 13 residues in the CDR3. Germline trimming cut 5 bases from V and 5 bases from J; bases unmatched to any gene: 5. In nucleotides, the CDR3 is TGTGCCAGCTCAAGCTTACAGGGGGACGAGCAGTACTTC. Translation: CASSSLQGDEQYF. The whole variable domain, filled in from reference TRBV18 and TRBJ2-7, reads NAGVMQNPRHLVRRRGQEARLRCSPMKGHSHVYWYRQLPEEGLKFMVYLQKENIIDESGMPKERFSAEFPKEGPSILRIQQVVRGDSAAYFCASSSLQGDEQYFGPGTRLTVT.

This clone was picked up one time. The J gene is TRBJ2-7, the V gene TRBV9; tentatively, D is TRBD1 (7 bases). Per the germline V gene, CDR1 is SGDLS and CDR2 is YYNGEE. Trimming pared 2 bases from V and 0 bases from J, leaving 12 bases between. The CDR3 spans 15 residues. As DNA, the CDR3 is TGTGCCAGCAGCGTGGGGCGGGACAGCTCCTACGAGCAGTACTTC. Protein product: CASSVGRDSSYEQYF.